This T cell receptor (beta chain) was sequenced for a study of glioma-infiltrating T cells after dendritic cell vaccination. Regarding time point: after dendritic cell vaccination, including at tumor progression/relapse. The V end was cut by 2 bases, the J end by 4 bases, with 19 bases between. The CDR3 is 17 amino acids. Per germline, CDR1 SGHRS and CDR2 YFSETQ. Clones were read by immunoSEQ multiplex PCR, and TCRdb kept only the in-frame ones, dropping some. The table shows 100,000 or so clones, with approximately 80% occurring only once. This clonotype originated in a human donor with glioblastoma. This rearrangement joins TRBV5-1 to TRBJ2-1; TRBD2 is a possible D gene (6 bases). Sequences were derived from blood, sampled after dendritic cell vaccination. The CDR3 sequence is CASSFGRDPVDYNEQFF. CDR3 DNA: TGCGCCAGCAGCTTCGGGCGGGACCCTGTGGATTACAATGAGCAGTTCTTC.